The 27 T cell receptor beta chains given below trace back to one sample, sequenced in a study of vaccination and CD4 T cells after COVID-19 (dated by TCRdb to about 2022). The method was PCR. The sequencer was an Illumina iSeq 100. At the Johns Hopkins FTIC core, DNA from the cultured CD4+ T cells underwent TCR sequencing with the Oncomine TCR Beta short-read assay. Using fastp at Q25 and MiXCR, TCRdb reprocessed the public reads and kept productive beta chains. Under each unique CDR3 protein, matching rows form one entry showing the most common genes and DNA. This sample gives 20,000 to 25,000 distinct CDR3 sequences in total; 40% to 60% of them show up just once. The ten biggest clones cover roughly 9% of the sample. What these receptors recognize is not known. The sample's treatment or condition label is to be understood as: roughly 11-day PBMC culture with coronavirus spike peptide pools or control peptides (ViraFEST assay).

Sample: CD4+ T cells from blood, cultured in vitro. The receptors here all came from a human donor who had recovered from COVID-19.

This chain joins TRBV27 and TRBJ2-3; possible D gene TRBD2, 7 bases. Looked up from germline, CDR1 is MNHEY and CDR2 is SMNVEV (reference sequence). The V and J ends lost 2 bases and 3 bases respectively, with 18 bases between them. There are 17 residues in the CDR3. The chain's CDR3 is CASSLMGGGSYTDTQYF. As DNA, the CDR3 is TGTGCCAGCAGTTTAATGGGAGGGGGTTCGTATACAGATACGCAGTATTTT.

This clonotype occurred a few times. This chain joins TRBV7-9 and TRBJ1-1; possible D gene TRBD1, 5 bases. The germline V and J ends were trimmed by 1 base and 4 bases, with 10 bases remaining between them. CDR1 and CDR2 (germline): SEHNR, FQNEAQ (reference sequence). The CDR3 contains 14 residues. CDR3 DNA: TGTGCCAGCAGCTTAGAAGGGGTCGGCACTGAAGCTTTCTTT. Encoded protein: CASSLEGVGTEAFF. Variable domain in full (rest from reference TRBV7-9 and TRBJ1-1): DTGVSQNPRHKITKRGQNVTFRCDPISEHNRLYWYRQTLGQGPEFLTYFQNEAQLEKSRLLSDRFSAERPKGSFSTLEIQRTEQGDSAMYLCASSLEGVGTEAFFGQGTRLTVV.

CDR3 protein: CASSSAGMTQYF. The CDR3 DNA reads TGTGCCAGCAGTTCGGCGGGAATGACCCAGTACTTC. This sequence joins TRBV27 and TRBJ2-5, with TRBD2 as a possible D gene (6 bases). Germline V gives CDR1 MNHEY, CDR2 SMNVEV (reference sequence). The V gene lost 4 bases and the J gene lost 7 bases, with 10 bases spanning the gap. This CDR3 has 12 residues.

Remarks on this clonotype: Compared with germline, one end of the junction differs, possibly owing to a read error. V and J are TRBV18 and TRBJ2-6; D unclear. Per the germline V gene, CDR1 is KGHSH and CDR2 is LQKENI. The CDR3 is 15 amino acids. CDR3 region: CASSPPGSEANVLTF. The CDR3 nucleotides are TGTGCCAGCTCCCCTCCCGGCTCTGAGGCCAACGTCCTGACTTTC.

The table lists this clonotype with a few counts. The chain joins TRBV6-1 to TRBJ2-3; D is possibly TRBD2 (6 bases). This CDR3 contains 14 residues. CDR1 MNHNS and CDR2 SASEGT come from the germline V gene. V was trimmed by 3 bases and J by 1 base, leaving 8 bases between them. CDR3 bases: TGTGCCAGCAGTGAGGCTAGCGGCACAGATACGCAGTATTTT. This translates into CASSEASGTDTQYF.

The gene calls are TRBV6-4 and TRBJ2-3, with D perhaps TRBD1 (6 bases). The germline CDR1 and CDR2 sequences are MRHNA and SNTAGT. V was cut by 6 bases and J by 2 bases, with 9 bases left in between. This CDR3 spans 13 amino acids. The CDR3 reads CASSRQATDTQYF. The CDR3 nucleotides read TGTGCCAGCAGCCGACAGGCCACAGATACGCAGTATTTT.

The chain combines TRBV19 with TRBJ2-1; D unresolved. CDR3 length: 12 amino acids. Trimming cost V 3 bases and J 1 base, with 1 base left between them. CDR1 and CDR2 from the germline V gene are LNHDA and SQIVND (reference sequence). The CDR3 spells CASSMSYNEQFF. Written as DNA, the CDR3 is TGTGCCAGTAGTATGTCCTACAATGAGCAGTTCTTC.

This clonotype was observed a few times. The chain joins TRBV27 to TRBJ1-1; TRBD1 matches at 12 bases. Per the germline V gene, CDR1 is MNHEY and CDR2 is SMNVEV (reference sequence). V was pared by 3 bases and J by 6 bases, with 5 bases of the junction left unmatched. The CDR3 extends over 15 amino acids. Here the CDR3 DNA reads TGTGCCAGCAGTTTCCGGGACAGGGGGCAGCCTGAAGCTTTCTTT. Protein sequence: CASSFRDRGQPEAFF.

The chain employs TRBV27 and TRBJ1-2, with 7 bases matching TRBD1. Germline assignment: CDR1 MNHEY and CDR2 SMNVEV (reference sequence). This CDR3 is built from 13 residues. Trimming took 6 bases from V and 6 from J; bases not matched to a gene: 7. The CDR3 reads CASSYYRGDGYTF. For the CDR3, the DNA is TGTGCCAGCAGCTATTACAGGGGTGATGGCTACACCTTC.

The J gene is TRBJ1-5, the V gene TRBV7-2; D is uncertain. The V end was cut by 1 base, the J end by 2 bases, with 12 bases between. CDR1 SGHTA and CDR2 FQGNSA come from the germline V gene. The CDR3 spans 16 residues. CDR3 in amino acids: CASSLGLIRGNQPQHF. CDR3 sequence (DNA): TGTGCCAGCAGCTTAGGATTAATTCGTGGCAATCAGCCCCAGCATTTT.

The rearrangement joins TRBV2 to TRBJ1-5; no clear D gene. Trimming took off 7 bases at V and 2 bases at J, with 9 bases between the two ends. The V gene's germline CDR1 is SNHLY and CDR2 FYNNEI. This CDR3 spans 13 amino acids. CDR3 in DNA: TGTGCCAGCAAGGGTGACGGCAATCAGCCCCAGCATTTT. This sequence encodes CASKGDGNQPQHF.

The rearrangement joins TRBV7-8 to TRBJ2-3; 7 bases are shared with TRBD2. Germline-derived CDR1 and CDR2 are SGHVS and FQNEAQ. This CDR3 is 15 amino acids long. Trimming at V came to 3 bases and at J to 6 bases, leaving 9 bases not matched to a gene. The CDR3 reads CASSLGLLESDTQYF. The CDR3 nucleotides are TGTGCCAGCAGCTTGGGACTACTCGAATCTGATACGCAGTATTTT. The whole variable domain, remainder taken from reference TRBV7-8 and TRBJ2-3, is GAGVSQSPRYKVAKRGQDVALRCDPISGHVSLFWYQQALGQGPEFLTYFQNEAQLDKSGLPSDRFFAERPEGSVSTLKIQRTQQEDSAVYLCASSLGLLESDTQYFGPGTRLTVL.

A few counts support this clonotype. The rearrangement joins TRBV9 to TRBJ1-6, with D tentatively TRBD1 (6 bases). Trimming took 0 bases from V and 12 from J, leaving 22 bases between them. The CDR3 has 17 residues. Per the germline V gene, CDR1 is SGDLS and CDR2 is YYNGEE. CDR3 protein: CASSVALETGASRPLHF. In DNA, the CDR3 is TGTGCCAGCAGCGTAGCTCTGGAGACAGGCGCATCGAGACCCCTCCACTTT.

This clonotype was counted between two and nine times. The rearrangement links TRBV27 to TRBJ2-5; TRBD1 or TRBD2 may be the D gene (5 bases each). Trimming removed 1 base from V and 9 bases from J, with 9 bases in between. This CDR3 has 12 residues. Germline V gene data show CDR1 as MNHEY and CDR2 as SMNVEV (reference sequence). Here the CDR3 DNA reads TGTGCCAGCAGTTTATTTGGGGGTGCCCAGTACTTC. Encoded protein: CASSLFGGAQYF.

This clonotype was recorded a few times. This chain uses TRBV27 with TRBJ1-5; tentative D call: TRBD1 (6 bases). The CDR3 consists of 15 residues. Germline V lookup: CDR1 MNHEY, CDR2 SMNVEV (reference sequence). Trimming pared 6 bases from V and 3 bases from J, leaving 15 bases between. In DNA, the CDR3 is TGTGCCAGCAGGGGCCTACAGGGTCCCAATCAGCCCCAGCATTTT. This codes for CASRGLQGPNQPQHF.

The chain carries TRBV19 and TRBJ1-2; 8 bases fit TRBD1. Per the germline V gene, CDR1 is LNHDA and CDR2 is SQIVND (reference sequence). V shed 8 bases, J shed 2 bases, and the junction held 10 bases outside the gene matches. CDR3 size: 15 residues. CDR3 sequence (DNA): TGTGCCAGTTTCAGAGGACAGGGCCACAACTATGGCTACACCTTC. Its protein is CASFRGQGHNYGYTF.

The chain has TRBV6-1 and TRBJ2-7; unclear D gene. Germline V gene data show CDR1 as MNHNS and CDR2 as SASEGT. The CDR3 is 11 residues long. V lost 8 bases to trimming and J lost 4 bases, with 9 bases between them. As DNA, the CDR3 is TGTGCCAGCTTTTCCGGGTACGAGCAGTACTTC. This sequence encodes CASFSGYEQYF.

J is TRBJ1-1 and V is TRBV2; D unresolved. The length of the CDR3 is 11 residues. CDR1 and CDR2 (germline): SNHLY, FYNNEI. Trimming pared 2 bases from V and 6 bases from J, leaving 4 bases between. The CDR3 spells CASSEFSEAFF. The CDR3 DNA is TGTGCCAGCAGTGAATTCTCTGAAGCTTTCTTT.

This chain uses TRBV12-3 or TRBV12-4 with TRBJ2-5; the D is unclear. With 5 bases removed from V and 2 bases from J, the gap between germline ends came to 9 bases. The CDR3 consists of 13 residues. The CDR3 loop is CASSGDSQETQYF. The CDR3 DNA sequence: TGTGCCAGCAGTGGAGACTCTCAAGAGACCCAGTACTTC.

The chain couples TRBV6-1 to TRBJ1-1, with 8 bases that match TRBD1. This CDR3 spans 14 amino acids. Looked up from germline, CDR1 is MNHNS and CDR2 is SASEGT. Trimming at V came to 6 bases and at J to 1 base, leaving 4 bases not matched to a gene. Here the CDR3 DNA reads TGTGCCAGCAGATCAGGGGGCAAGAACACTGAAGCTTTCTTT. Its protein is CASRSGGKNTEAFF.

This clonotype was observed a handful of times. CDR3 sequence reads: CASSYGQGVSYEQYF. The DNA for the CDR3 is TGTGCCAGCAGCTACGGGCAGGGGGTCTCCTACGAGCAGTACTTC. The chain couples TRBV11-3 to TRBJ2-7; 7 bases match TRBD1. The CDR3 contains 15 residues. Unmatched junction bases numbered 6, after V lost 4 bases and J lost 0 bases. Germline-derived CDR1 and CDR2 are SGHNT and YENEEA.

There are a few counts of this clonotype. This chain links TRBV27 with TRBJ1-4; D unresolved. This CDR3 is built from 12 residues. V lost 6 bases and J 8 bases, leaving 10 bases between the germline ends. The germline gives CDR1 MNHEY, CDR2 SMNVEV (reference sequence). CDR3 residues: CASSPLGEKLFF. The CDR3, as DNA: TGTGCCAGCAGCCCCCTTGGGGAAAAACTGTTTTTT.

The chain has TRBV19 and TRBJ1-2; D may be TRBD1 (5 bases). With 5 bases removed from V and 6 bases from J, the gap between germline ends came to 16 bases. This CDR3 spans 14 amino acids. CDR1 LNHDA and CDR2 SQIVND come from the germline V gene (reference sequence). The CDR3 DNA is TGTGCCAGTAGTGACATCCAGGGAAACCATGGCTACACCTTC. It translates to CASSDIQGNHGYTF.

This clonotype was seen a handful of times. The chain carries TRBV27 and TRBJ1-6; no firm D call. Germline V lookup: CDR1 MNHEY, CDR2 SMNVEV (reference sequence). CDR3 length: 13 amino acids. V was cut by 8 bases and J by 5 bases, with 10 bases left in between. The CDR3 DNA follows: TGTGCCAGCCGAAACGGGAATAATTCACCCCTCCACTTT. It specifies CASRNGNNSPLHF.

This clonotype was detected a few times. The chain couples TRBV27 to TRBJ2-1, with D perhaps matching TRBD2 (5 bases). V was pared by 1 base and J by 0 bases, with 13 bases between. Germline values: CDR1 MNHEY, CDR2 SMNVEV (reference sequence). The CDR3 has 17 amino acids. CDR3 coding DNA: TGTGCCAGCAGTTTATATGTGAGCACTAGCTCCTACAATGAGCAGTTCTTC. The encoded protein is CASSLYVSTSSYNEQFF.

This chain joins TRBV15 and TRBJ1-6; 8 positions match TRBD1. CDR3 size: 13 residues. Germline V gives CDR1 LNHNV, CDR2 YYDKDF (reference sequence). V was pared by 5 bases and J by 8 bases, with 2 bases of the junction left unmatched. The CDR3 coding sequence is TGTGCCACCAGCGTGACAGGGGATTCACCCCTCCACTTT. Its protein is CATSVTGDSPLHF. Together with reference TRBV15 and TRBJ1-6, the CDR3 gives the full variable domain: DAMVIQNPRYQVTQFGKPVTLSCSQTLNHNVMYWYQQKSSQAPKLLFHYYDKDFNNEADTPDNFQSRRPNTSFCFLDIRSPGLGDTAMYLCATSVTGDSPLHFGNGTRLTVT.

The V call is TRBV10-3, the J call TRBJ2-2; D remains unclear. Trimming pared 10 bases from V and 0 bases from J, leaving 9 bases between. The CDR3 extends over 13 amino acids. Germline lookup yields CDR1 ENHRY and CDR2 SYGVKD. DNA for the CDR3: TGTGCCACCCTGGACCCGAACACCGGGGAGCTGTTTTTT. Amino acids: CATLDPNTGELFF.